Listed below are T cell receptor beta chains from one sample, sequenced in a study of CD8 T cells in ankylosing spondylitis. MiXCR was run by TCRdb on the 5' RACE reads, yielding one entry per CDR3 protein. This sample yields about 330,000 distinct CDR3 sequences, of which roughly 8% are seen a single time; roughly 15% belongs to the top ten. Sequencing was done on a sample of blood, either unsorted or a sorted T cell fraction (not recorded which). All receptors derive from a male donor with ankylosing spondylitis. CDR3s include the opening cysteine and the closing phenylalanine or tryptophan. Fields, in order: J gene, D gene, V gene, clone size, CDR3 protein, CDR3 DNA. A D gene is named only where the DNA matches it firmly. Where a row states a size, it is once, few, many or the class of an expanded clone; other rows omit it.

>TRBJ1-6|NA|TRBV28|few
CASSLLPPGPLHF
TGTGCCAGCAGTTTACTCCCCCCGGGACCCCTCCACTTT
>TRBJ1-6|NA|TRBV5-1|few
CASSWSGGQENSPLHF
TGCGCCAGCAGCTGGAGCGGGGGCCAGGAGAATTCACCCCTCCACTTT
>TRBJ1-2|TRBD1|TRBV4-2|many
CASSQDRVTGEYGYTF
TGTGCCAGCAGCCAAGATAGAGTGACAGGGGAGTATGGCTACACCTTC
>TRBJ1-3|NA|TRBV6-6|NA
CASWGNTIYF
TGTGCCAGCTGGGGAAACACCATATATTTT
>TRBJ2-1|NA|TRBV5-1|many
CASKTSFEQFF
TGCGCCAGCAAGACTAGTTTTGAGCAGTTCTTC
>TRBJ2-7|TRBD2|TRBV28|NA
CASQLRTSGNYEQYF
TGTGCCAGCCAACTGAGGACTAGCGGAAACTACGAGCAGTACTTC
>TRBJ2-2|TRBD1|TRBV2|NA
CASRAGTGLPGELFF
TGTGCCAGCAGAGCCGGGACAGGGCTCCCCGGGGAGCTGTTTTTT
>TRBJ1-1|NA|TRBV3-1|NA
CASSPPQGNTEAFF
TGTGCCAGCAGCCCGCCGCAGGGAAACACTGAAGCTTTCTTT
>TRBJ2-1|TRBD2|TRBV9|few
CASSVQGTSGRLREQFF
TGTGCCAGCAGCGTTCAAGGGACTAGCGGGAGACTGCGTGAGCAGTTCTTC
>TRBJ2-2|NA|TRBV12-3/TRBV12-4|NA
CASRETVGGELFF
TGTGCCAGCAGAGAGACGGTCGGGGGGGAGCTGTTTTTT
>TRBJ2-2|TRBD2|TRBV7-2|NA
CASSRPTSGSRTGELFF
TGTGCCAGCAGCCGACCGACTAGCGGGAGTCGAACCGGGGAGCTGTTTTTT
>TRBJ2-3|TRBD2|TRBV6-2/TRBV6-3|many
CASSRTSGSPNTQYF
TGTGCCAGCAGCCGGACTAGCGGGAGCCCGAATACGCAGTATTTT
>TRBJ2-1|TRBD2|TRBV7-2|NA
CASSRTLAGGPNYEQFF
TGTGCCAGCAGTCGCACCCTAGCGGGAGGGCCGAACTATGAGCAGTTCTTC
>TRBJ2-2|NA|TRBV19|few
CASSIDPDTGELFF
TGTGCCAGTAGTATAGATCCGGACACCGGGGAGCTGTTTTTT
>TRBJ2-3|NA|TRBV5-6|NA
CASSRRGTDTQYF
TGTGCCAGCAGCCGACGGGGGACAGATACGCAGTATTTT
>TRBJ2-1|NA|TRBV7-9|few
CASSLVWSQAANEQFF
TGTGCCAGCAGCTTAGTGTGGTCCCAGGCGGCCAATGAGCAGTTCTTC
>TRBJ1-1|NA|TRBV24-1|NA
CATSRGLNTEAFF
TGTGCCACCAGTAGGGGATTGAACACTGAAGCTTTCTTT
>TRBJ2-2|TRBD2|TRBV12-3/TRBV12-4|few
CASSYSGSNTGELFF
TGTGCCAGCAGTTATAGCGGGTCGAACACCGGGGAGCTGTTTTTT
>TRBJ2-3|TRBD2|TRBV30|NA
CAWIFGTSGTDTQYF
TGTGCCTGGATTTTTGGGACTAGCGGCACAGATACGCAGTATTTT
>TRBJ2-6|TRBD1|TRBV29-1|many
CSVEGQSSGANVLTF
TGCAGCGTTGAGGGACAGAGTTCTGGGGCCAACGTCCTGACTTTC
>TRBJ2-2|NA|TRBV29-1|few
CSVGWGETGGELFF
TGCAGCGTTGGCTGGGGGGAAACGGGCGGGGAGCTGTTTTTT
>TRBJ2-7|NA|TRBV18|NA
CASSPPISGYEQYF
TGTGCCAGCTCACCACCGATCTCGGGTTACGAGCAGTACTTC